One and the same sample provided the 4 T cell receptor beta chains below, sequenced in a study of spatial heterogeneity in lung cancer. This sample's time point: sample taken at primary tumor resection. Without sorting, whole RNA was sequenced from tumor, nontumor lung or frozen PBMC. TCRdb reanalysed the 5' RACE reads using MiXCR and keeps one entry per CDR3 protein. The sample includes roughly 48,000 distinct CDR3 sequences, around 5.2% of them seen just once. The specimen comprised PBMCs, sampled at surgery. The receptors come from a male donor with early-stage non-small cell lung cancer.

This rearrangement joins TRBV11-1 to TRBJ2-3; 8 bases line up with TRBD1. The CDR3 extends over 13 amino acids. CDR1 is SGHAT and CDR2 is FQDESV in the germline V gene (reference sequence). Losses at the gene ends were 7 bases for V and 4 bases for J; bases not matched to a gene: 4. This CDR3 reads CASKDRGSDTQYF. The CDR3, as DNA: TGTGCCAGCAAAGACAGGGGATCAGATACGCAGTATTTT. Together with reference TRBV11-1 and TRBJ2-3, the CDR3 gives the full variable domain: EAEVAQSPRYKITEKSQAVAFWCDPISGHATLYWYRQILGQGPELLVQFQDESVVDDSQLPKDRFSAERLKGVDSTLKIQPAELGDSAMYLCASKDRGSDTQYFGPGTRLTVL.

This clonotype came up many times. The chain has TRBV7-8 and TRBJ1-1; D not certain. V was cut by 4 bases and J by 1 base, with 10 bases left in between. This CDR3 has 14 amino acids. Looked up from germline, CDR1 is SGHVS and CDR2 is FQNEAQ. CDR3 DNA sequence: TGTGCCAGCAGCTCCGATGACCGGAACACTGAAGCTTTCTTT. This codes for CASSSDDRNTEAFF.

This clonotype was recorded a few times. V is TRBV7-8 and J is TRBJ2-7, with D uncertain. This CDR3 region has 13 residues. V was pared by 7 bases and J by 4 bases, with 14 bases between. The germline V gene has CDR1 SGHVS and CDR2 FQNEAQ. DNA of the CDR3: TGTGCCAGCACCCTTCGTAACAATTACGAGCAGTACTTC. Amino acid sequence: CASTLRNNYEQYF.

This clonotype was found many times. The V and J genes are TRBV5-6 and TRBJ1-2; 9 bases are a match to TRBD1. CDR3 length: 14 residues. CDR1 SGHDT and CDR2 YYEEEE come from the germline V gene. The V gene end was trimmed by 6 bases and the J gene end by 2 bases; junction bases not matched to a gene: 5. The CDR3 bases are TGTGCCAGCACCGACACAGGGGGCAACTATGGCTACACCTTC. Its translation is CASTDTGGNYGYTF.